These 10 T cell receptor beta chains were sequenced from one sample in a study of human T cells and chemical hapten exposure. Noted time point: patch test 2, 6 weeks after DPC sensitization. The treatment was: therapeutic diphenylcyclopropenone sensitization with weekly scalp DPC. Using its own MiXCR run on the RACE reads, TCRdb lists one record per CDR3 protein. This table holds under 450,000 distinct CDR3 sequences, roughly 6.3% found once. Specimen: whole blood, collected in connection with sensitization to the hapten diphenylcyclopropenone (DPC). The receptors originated from a woman between 18 and 29 years old with alopecia areata. Some clones in this sample may be carry-over from other donors' samples.

The sample holds many counts of this clonotype. The chain combines TRBV6-2 or TRBV6-3 with TRBJ1-2; D remains unclear. Germline values: CDR1 MNHEY, CDR2 SVGEGT. The ends were cut back, 8 bases at V and 5 bases at J, with 9 bases in the middle. The CDR3 spans 11 residues. The CDR3: CASSRDYGYTF. CDR3 nucleotides: TGTGCCAGCTCGCGGGATTATGGCTACACCTTC.

This chain links TRBV6-5 with TRBJ2-7; a possible D gene is TRBD2 (5 bases). V was cut by 0 bases and J by 2 bases, with 11 bases left in between. The CDR3 is 15 amino acids. Germline V CDR1 and CDR2: MNHEY, SVGAGI. The CDR3: CASSYSKAGAYEQYF. CDR3 coding DNA: TGTGCCAGCAGTTACTCGAAAGCCGGGGCCTACGAGCAGTACTTC.

The V and J genes are TRBV10-2 and TRBJ1-2; D unclear. There are 13 residues in the CDR3. With 2 bases removed from V and 2 bases from J, the gap between germline ends came to 6 bases. Germline V gene data show CDR1 as WSHSY and CDR2 as SAAADI. In DNA form, the CDR3 reads TGCGCCAGCAGTGAGCGAGAAAACTATGGCTACACCTTC. It encodes CASSERENYGYTF.

In this sample, this clonotype turned up a few times. The chain joins TRBV6-5 to TRBJ2-3; either TRBD1 or TRBD2 may fit D (5 bases each). V was trimmed by 5 bases and J by 1 base, leaving 13 bases between them. Germline-derived CDR1 and CDR2 are MNHEY and SVGAGI. CDR3 length: 15 residues. DNA of the CDR3: TGTGCCAGCAGTCACCAGGGACGTGGCACAGATACGCAGTATTTT. It yields the protein CASSHQGRGTDTQYF.

This clonotype was observed a few times. This sequence joins TRBV2 and TRBJ2-7; weak D call: TRBD2 (6 bases). CDR3 length: 14 amino acids. Germline V gene data show CDR1 as SNHLY and CDR2 as FYNNEI. Deletions cut 3 bases from V and 4 bases from J, with 13 bases between. CDR3 DNA sequence: TGTGCCAGCAGTGAGGGGGACTCGAGATACGAGCAGTACTTC. It is translated as CASSEGDSRYEQYF. The whole variable domain, filled in from reference TRBV2 and TRBJ2-7, reads EPEVTQTPSHQVTQMGQEVILRCVPISNHLYFYWYRQILGQKVEFLVSFYNNEISEKSEIFDDQFSVERPDGSNFTLKIRSTKLEDSAMYFCASSEGDSRYEQYFGPGTRLTVT.

This clonotype occurred many times. This chain joins TRBV6-1 and TRBJ2-7; maybe TRBD1 (5 bases). Germline CDR1 reads MNHNS; CDR2 reads SASEGT. The CDR3 loop spans 12 amino acids. Trimming cost V 6 bases and J 6 bases, with 12 bases left between them. The DNA of the CDR3 is TGTGCCAGCAGCTCCGACAGACCCGAGCAGTACTTC. It encodes CASSSDRPEQYF.

In this sample, this clonotype turned up many times. Written as DNA, the CDR3 is TGTGCCAGCCGCTTCAACTCCGGGGCCCCTATATTGCAGTTCTTC. Protein product: CASRFNSGAPILQFF. V and J are TRBV27 and TRBJ2-1; either TRBD1 or TRBD2 may fit D (5 bases each). The V end lost 8 bases, the J end lost 12 bases, and 26 bases lay between the germline ends. CDR1 and CDR2 (germline): MNHEY, SMNVEV (reference sequence). The CDR3 is 15 residues long.

The chain uses TRBV12-3 or TRBV12-4 and TRBJ2-3, with 8 bases identical to TRBD1. This CDR3 spans 15 amino acids. Trimming took 6 bases from V and 0 from J; bases not matched to a gene: 5. CDR3 bases: TGTGCCAGCAGAAACAGGGGGGATAGCACAGATACGCAGTATTTT. Translated: CASRNRGDSTDTQYF.

This clonotype occurred many times. The J gene is TRBJ2-7, the V gene TRBV15; no definite D call. V lost 4 bases, J lost 0 bases, and 4 bases lay in between. This CDR3 has 12 residues. Germline values: CDR1 LNHNV, CDR2 YYDKDF (reference sequence). The CDR3 loop reads CATSKSSYEQYF. CDR3 sequence (DNA): TGTGCCACCAGCAAGTCCTCCTACGAGCAGTACTTC.

This clonotype has at least ten counts. The genes are TRBV25-1 and TRBJ1-2, with D perhaps TRBD1 (5 bases). This CDR3 has 16 residues. Trimming shortened V by 0 bases and J by 3 bases, and 14 bases separated the two germline ends. In germline, CDR1 is MGHDK, CDR2 SYGVNS. The CDR3 region is CASSEYGGTIDYGYTF. The CDR3 nucleotides are TGTGCCAGCAGTGAATATGGAGGGACGATCGACTATGGCTACACCTTC.